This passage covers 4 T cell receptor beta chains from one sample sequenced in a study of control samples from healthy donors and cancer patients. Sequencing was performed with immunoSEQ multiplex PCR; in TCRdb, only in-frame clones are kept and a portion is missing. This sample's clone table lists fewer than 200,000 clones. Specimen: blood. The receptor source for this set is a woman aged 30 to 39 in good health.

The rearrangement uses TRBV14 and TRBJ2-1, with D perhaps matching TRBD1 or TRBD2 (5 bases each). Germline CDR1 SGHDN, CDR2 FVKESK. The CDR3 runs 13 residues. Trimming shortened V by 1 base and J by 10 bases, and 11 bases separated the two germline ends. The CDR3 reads CASSQAAWGEQFF. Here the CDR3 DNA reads TGTGCCAGCAGCCAAGCAGCCTGGGGGGAGCAGTTCTTC. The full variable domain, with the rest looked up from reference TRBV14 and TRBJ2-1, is EAGVTQFPSHSVIEKGQTVTLRCDPISGHDNLYWYRRVMGKEIKFLLHFVKESKQDESGMPNNRFLAERTGGTYSTLKVQPAELEDSGVYFCASSQAAWGEQFFGPGTRLTVL.

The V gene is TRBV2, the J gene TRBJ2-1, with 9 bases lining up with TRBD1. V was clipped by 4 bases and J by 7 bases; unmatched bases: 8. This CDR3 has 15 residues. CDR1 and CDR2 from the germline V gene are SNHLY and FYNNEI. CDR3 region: CASSGDREIGNEQFF. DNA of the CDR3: TGTGCCAGCAGTGGGGACAGGGAGATCGGGAATGAGCAGTTCTTC.

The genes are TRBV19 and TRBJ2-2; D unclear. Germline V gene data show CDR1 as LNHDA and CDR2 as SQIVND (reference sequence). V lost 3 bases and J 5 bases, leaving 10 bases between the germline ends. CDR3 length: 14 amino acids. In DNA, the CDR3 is TGTGCCAGTAGTATGCCGACACGAACCGGGGAGCTGTTTTTT. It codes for CASSMPTRTGELFF.

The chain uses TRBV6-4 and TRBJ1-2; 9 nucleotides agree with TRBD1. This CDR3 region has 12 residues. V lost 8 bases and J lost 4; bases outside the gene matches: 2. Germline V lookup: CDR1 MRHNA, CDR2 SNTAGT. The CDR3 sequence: CASSGQGYGYTF. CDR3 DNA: TGTGCCAGCTCGGGACAGGGCTATGGCTACACCTTC.